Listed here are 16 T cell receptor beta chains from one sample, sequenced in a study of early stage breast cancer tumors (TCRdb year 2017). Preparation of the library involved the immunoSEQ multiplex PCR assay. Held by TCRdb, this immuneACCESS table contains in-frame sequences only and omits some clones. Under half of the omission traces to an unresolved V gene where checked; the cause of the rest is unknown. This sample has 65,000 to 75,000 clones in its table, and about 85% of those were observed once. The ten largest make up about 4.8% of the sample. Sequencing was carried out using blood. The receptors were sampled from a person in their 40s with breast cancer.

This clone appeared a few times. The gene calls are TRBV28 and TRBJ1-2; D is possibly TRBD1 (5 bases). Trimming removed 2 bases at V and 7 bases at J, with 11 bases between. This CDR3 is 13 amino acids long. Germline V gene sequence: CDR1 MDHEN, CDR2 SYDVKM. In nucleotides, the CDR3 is TGTGCCAGCAGTTTAGACAGTCCCAGTGGCTACACCTTC. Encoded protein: CASSLDSPSGYTF.

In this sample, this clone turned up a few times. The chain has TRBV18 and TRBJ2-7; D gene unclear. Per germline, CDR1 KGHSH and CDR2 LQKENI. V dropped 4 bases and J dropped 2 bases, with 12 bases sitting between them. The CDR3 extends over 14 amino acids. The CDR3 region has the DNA TGTGCCAGCTCACGCTCGGGTCGCCCCTACGAGCAGTACTTC. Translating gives CASSRSGRPYEQYF.

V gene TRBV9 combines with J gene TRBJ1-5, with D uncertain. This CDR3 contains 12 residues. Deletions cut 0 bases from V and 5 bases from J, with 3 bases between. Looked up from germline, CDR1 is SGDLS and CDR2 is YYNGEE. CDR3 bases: TGTGCCAGCAGCGTAGGAGATCAGCCCCAGCATTTT. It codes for CASSVGDQPQHF.

The CDR3 DNA is TGTGCCAGCAGGCCCGGGACTAGCGGGACTGCCTACGAGCAGTACTTC. Residues: CASRPGTSGTAYEQYF. This rearrangement joins TRBV27 to TRBJ2-7; 13 positions agree with TRBD2. The CDR3 totals 16 residues. V trimming: 6 bases; J trimming: 2 bases; junction bases outside the gene matches: 7. Germline V lookup: CDR1 MNHEY, CDR2 SMNVEV (reference sequence).

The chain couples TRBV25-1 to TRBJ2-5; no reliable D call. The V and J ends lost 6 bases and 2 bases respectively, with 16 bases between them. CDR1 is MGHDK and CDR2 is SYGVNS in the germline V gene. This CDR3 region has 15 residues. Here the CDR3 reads CASSTTMERQETQYF. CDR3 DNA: TGTGCCAGCAGCACGACCATGGAGAGGCAAGAGACCCAGTACTTC.

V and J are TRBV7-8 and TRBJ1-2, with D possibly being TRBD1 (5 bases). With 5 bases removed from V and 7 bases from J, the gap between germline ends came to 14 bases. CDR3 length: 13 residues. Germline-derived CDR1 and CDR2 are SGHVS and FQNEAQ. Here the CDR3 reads CASSPGGEAGYTF. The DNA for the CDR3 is TGTGCCAGCAGCCCCGGGGGGGAAGCTGGCTACACCTTC.

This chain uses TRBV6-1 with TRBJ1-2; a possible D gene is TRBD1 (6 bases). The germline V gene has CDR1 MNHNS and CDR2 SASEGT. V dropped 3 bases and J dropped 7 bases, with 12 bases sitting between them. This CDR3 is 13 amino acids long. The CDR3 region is CASSDPDRIGYTF. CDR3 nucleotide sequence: TGTGCCAGCAGTGATCCGGACAGAATTGGCTACACCTTC.

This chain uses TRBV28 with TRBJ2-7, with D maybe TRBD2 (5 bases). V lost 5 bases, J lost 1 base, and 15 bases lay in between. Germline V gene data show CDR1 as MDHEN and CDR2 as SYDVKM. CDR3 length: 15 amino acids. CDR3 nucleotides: TGTGCCAGCAGTACCAGAGCGGTACCTTCCTACGAGCAGTACTTC. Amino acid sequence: CASSTRAVPSYEQYF.

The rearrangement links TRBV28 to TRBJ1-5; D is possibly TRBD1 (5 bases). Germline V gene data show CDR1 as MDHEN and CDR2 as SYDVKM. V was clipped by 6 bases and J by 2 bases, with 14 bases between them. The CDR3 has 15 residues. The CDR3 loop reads CASSPTAGGNQPQHF. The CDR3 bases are TGTGCCAGCAGCCCGACCGCGGGGGGCAATCAGCCCCAGCATTTT.

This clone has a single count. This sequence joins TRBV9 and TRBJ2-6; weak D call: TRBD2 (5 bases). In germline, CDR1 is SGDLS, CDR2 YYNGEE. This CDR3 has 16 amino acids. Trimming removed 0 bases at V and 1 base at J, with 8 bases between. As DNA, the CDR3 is TGTGCCAGCAGCGTAGGAGGGTTATCTGGGGCCAACGTCCTGACTTTC. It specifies CASSVGGLSGANVLTF.

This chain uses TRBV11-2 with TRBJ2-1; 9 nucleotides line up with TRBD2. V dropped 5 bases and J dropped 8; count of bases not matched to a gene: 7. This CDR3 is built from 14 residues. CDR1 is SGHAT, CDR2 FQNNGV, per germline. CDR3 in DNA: TGTGCCAGCAGCCCCCCCGGCGGGGGGGATGAGCAGTTCTTC. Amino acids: CASSPPGGGDEQFF.

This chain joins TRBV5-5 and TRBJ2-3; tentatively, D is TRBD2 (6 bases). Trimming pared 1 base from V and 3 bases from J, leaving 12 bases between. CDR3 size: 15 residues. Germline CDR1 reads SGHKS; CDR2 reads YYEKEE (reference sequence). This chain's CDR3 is CASSLRQTSTDTQYF. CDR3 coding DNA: TGTGCCAGCAGCTTGCGCCAGACTAGTACAGATACGCAGTATTTT. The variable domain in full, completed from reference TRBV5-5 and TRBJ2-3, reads DAGVTQSPTHLIKTRGQQVTLRCSPISGHKSVSWYQQVLGQGPQFIFQYYEKEERGRGNFPDRFSARQFPNYSSELNVNALLLGDSALYLCASSLRQTSTDTQYFGPGTRLTVL.

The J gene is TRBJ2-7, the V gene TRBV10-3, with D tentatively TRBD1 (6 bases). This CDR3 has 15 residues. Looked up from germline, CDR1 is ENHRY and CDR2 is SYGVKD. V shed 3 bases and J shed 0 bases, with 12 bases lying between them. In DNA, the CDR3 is TGTGCCATCAGTGACCCGACAGGAAACTCCTACGAGCAGTACTTC. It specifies CAISDPTGNSYEQYF.

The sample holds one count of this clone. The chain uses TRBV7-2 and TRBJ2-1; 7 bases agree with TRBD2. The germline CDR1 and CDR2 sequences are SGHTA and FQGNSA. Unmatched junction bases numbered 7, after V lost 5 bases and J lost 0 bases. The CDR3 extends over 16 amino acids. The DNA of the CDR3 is TGTGCCAGCAGCAGCACTAGCGTCATCTCCTACAATGAGCAGTTCTTC. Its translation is CASSSTSVISYNEQFF.

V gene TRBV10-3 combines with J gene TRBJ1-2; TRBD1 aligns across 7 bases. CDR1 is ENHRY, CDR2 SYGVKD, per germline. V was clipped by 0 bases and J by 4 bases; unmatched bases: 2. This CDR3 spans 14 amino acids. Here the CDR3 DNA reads TGTGCCATCAGTGAGTCGGGACAGCCCTATGGCTACACCTTC. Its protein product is CAISESGQPYGYTF.

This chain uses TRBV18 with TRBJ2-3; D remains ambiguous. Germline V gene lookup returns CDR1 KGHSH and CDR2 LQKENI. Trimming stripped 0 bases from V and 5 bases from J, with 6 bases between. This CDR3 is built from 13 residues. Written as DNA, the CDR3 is TGTGCCAGCTCACCACCGTTGTTAGATACGCAGTATTTT. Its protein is CASSPPLLDTQYF.